The clone carrying this T cell receptor beta chain was seen ten or more times. Its antigen is as yet unknown. This CDR3 contains 16 residues. Germline V CDR1 and CDR2: MNHEY, SVGEGT. V lost 7 bases to trimming and J lost 4 bases; unmatched junction nucleotides: 10. Indicated time point: newly diagnosed GD, antithyroid drugs for less than 3 months. Scientists built the TCR library using RNA that was extracted from PBMCs. EDTA tubes collected around 10 milliliters of peripheral blood. The data stem from a study of regulatory T cells in long-lasting Graves disease. General observations from the study: Repertoires from persistent disease leaned toward TRBV28, TRBJ1-2 and TRBJ2-5. Analyses excluded thyroid tissue, covering peripheral blood alone.

Arm-PCR with iRepertoire HTBI primers amplified the CDR3 regions for these TCR beta libraries. From the multiplex PCR reads, TCRdb called clonotypes with MiXCR, one entry per CDR3 protein. The sample contains about 530,000 distinct CDR3 sequences, about 16% of which appear only once. The same data also contributed to another study, on T cells in Graves' hyperthyroidism and ophthalmopathy. In that study: Clinicians diagnosed patients from clinical symptoms, serum thyroxine and TRAb, thyroid ultrasound and orbital computed tomography.

Sequencing used peripheral blood mononuclear cells (PBMCs), obtained at new diagnosis, from a patient treated with antithyroid drugs. This clonotype originated in a woman aged 35-65 years with Graves disease. The chain recombines TRBV6-2 or TRBV6-3 with TRBJ2-3; 11 positions agree with TRBD2. The CDR3 here is CASTERLAGGPDTQYF. CDR3 DNA: TGTGCCAGCACCGAAAGGCTAGCGGGGGGCCCAGATACGCAGTATTTT.